Listed below are T cell receptor beta chains from one sample, sequenced in a study of patients and donors after allogeneic stem cell transplantation. TCRdb reprocessed the RT-PCR reads via MiXCR and lists one record per CDR3 protein. The sample yields 800,000 to 1,000,000 distinct CDR3 sequences, under 20% seen once. Sequences were obtained from blood, either unsorted or a sorted T cell fraction (not recorded which). The receptor set was obtained from a human donor who was either an allogeneic HSCT recipient or a stem cell or donor lymphocyte infusion donor (not recorded which). It is not recorded whose cells these are; they may come from a transplant donor. The CDR3 runs from the conserved cysteine through the conserved F or W. The order of the fields is J gene, V gene, D gene, clone size, CDR3 length, CDR3 protein, CDR3 DNA. A D gene is named only where the DNA matches it firmly. Rows give clone size only sometimes, using once, few, many, or a class for an expanded clone.

j_call: TRBJ2-7
v_call: TRBV10-3
d_call: .
clone_size: few
cdr3_length: 12
cdr3_aa: CAIQDNSYEQYF
cdr3_nt: TGTGCCATCCAAGACAATTCCTACGAGCAGTACTTC

j_call: TRBJ2-1
v_call: TRBV3-1
d_call: TRBD2
clone_size: .
cdr3_length: 19
cdr3_aa: CASSQDPRLAVLSYNEQFF
cdr3_nt: TGTGCCAGCAGCCAAGATCCGCGACTAGCGGTACTCTCCTACAATGAGCAGTTCTTC

j_call: TRBJ2-7
v_call: TRBV21-1
d_call: .
clone_size: .
cdr3_length: 15
cdr3_aa: CASRSDRVDAHEQYF
cdr3_nt: TGTGCCAGCAGGAGCGACCGGGTGGATGCTCACGAGCAGTACTTC

j_call: TRBJ1-1
v_call: TRBV5-8
d_call: .
clone_size: .
cdr3_length: 13
cdr3_aa: CASSLEGPRNAFF
cdr3_nt: TGTGCCAGCAGCTTGGAAGGCCCCAGGAATGCTTTCTTT

j_call: TRBJ2-7
v_call: TRBV15
d_call: .
clone_size: few
cdr3_length: 14
cdr3_aa: CATSRNRGVYEQYF
cdr3_nt: TGTGCCACCAGCAGAAATCGAGGGGTCTACGAGCAGTACTTC

j_call: TRBJ2-3
v_call: TRBV30
d_call: TRBD2
clone_size: .
cdr3_length: 14
cdr3_aa: CAWRLAGYADTQYF
cdr3_nt: TGTGCCTGGCGACTAGCGGGATATGCAGATACGCAGTATTTT

j_call: TRBJ2-1
v_call: TRBV11-3
d_call: .
clone_size: few
cdr3_length: 12
cdr3_aa: CASSWLGGVEFF
cdr3_nt: TGTGCCAGCAGCTGGTTGGGGGGCGTGGAGTTCTTC

j_call: TRBJ2-2
v_call: TRBV7-2
d_call: .
clone_size: .
cdr3_length: 14
cdr3_aa: CASSLSKGTGELFF
cdr3_nt: TGTGCCAGCAGCTTATCGAAGGGGACCGGGGAGCTGTTTTTT

j_call: TRBJ2-3
v_call: TRBV24-1
d_call: .
clone_size: .
cdr3_length: 18
cdr3_aa: CATSDPNPREKSTDTQYF
cdr3_nt: TGTGCCACCAGTGACCCAAACCCCAGGGAGAAGAGTACAGATACGCAGTATTTT

j_call: TRBJ2-1
v_call: TRBV12-3/TRBV12-4
d_call: .
clone_size: .
cdr3_length: 12
cdr3_aa: CASRYGPFEQFF
cdr3_nt: TGTGCCAGCAGATATGGACCCTTCGAGCAGTTCTTC

j_call: TRBJ1-2
v_call: TRBV12-3/TRBV12-4
d_call: .
clone_size: many
cdr3_length: 14
cdr3_aa: CASSLTGPNYGYTF
cdr3_nt: TGTGCCAGCAGCCTCACCGGGCCTAACTATGGCTACACCTTC

j_call: TRBJ2-7
v_call: TRBV6-1
d_call: .
clone_size: .
cdr3_length: 15
cdr3_aa: CASPHGGRGCNEQYF
cdr3_nt: TGTGCCAGCCCCCACGGGGGCAGGGGCTGCAACGAGCAGTACTTC

j_call: TRBJ2-7
v_call: TRBV4-3
d_call: .
clone_size: many
cdr3_length: 14
cdr3_aa: CASSQDTDTYEQYF
cdr3_nt: TGCGCCAGCAGCCAAGATACCGATACCTACGAGCAGTACTTC

j_call: TRBJ1-4
v_call: TRBV7-9
d_call: .
clone_size: few
cdr3_length: 15
cdr3_aa: CASSDYRAANEKLFF
cdr3_nt: TGTGCCAGCAGCGACTACAGGGCTGCTAATGAAAAACTGTTTTTT

j_call: TRBJ2-7
v_call: TRBV18
d_call: TRBD1
clone_size: .
cdr3_length: 17
cdr3_aa: CASSPPVTGGARYEQYF
cdr3_nt: TGTGCCAGCTCACCACCGGTGACAGGGGGCGCGAGGTACGAGCAGTACTTC

j_call: TRBJ1-5
v_call: TRBV6-6
d_call: .
clone_size: few
cdr3_length: 11
cdr3_aa: CASRLNQPQHF
cdr3_nt: TGTGCCAGCAGACTCAATCAGCCCCAGCATTTT

j_call: TRBJ2-1
v_call: TRBV16
d_call: TRBD2
clone_size: .
cdr3_length: 18
cdr3_aa: CASSPNRGRTSGSNEQFF
cdr3_nt: TGTGCCAGCAGCCCCAATCGGGGCCGGACTAGCGGGAGCAATGAGCAGTTCTTC

j_call: TRBJ2-7
v_call: TRBV29-1
d_call: .
clone_size: .
cdr3_length: 12
cdr3_aa: CSVGIRLSEQYF
cdr3_nt: TGCAGCGTTGGAATTAGGCTCAGCGAGCAGTACTTC

j_call: TRBJ2-4
v_call: TRBV7-2
d_call: TRBD1
clone_size: few
cdr3_length: 16
cdr3_aa: CASSPQGARPKNIQYF
cdr3_nt: TGTGCCAGCAGCCCCCAGGGGGCGCGACCAAAAAACATTCAGTACTTC

j_call: TRBJ2-2
v_call: TRBV6-2/TRBV6-3
d_call: .
clone_size: few
cdr3_length: 16
cdr3_aa: CASSFGGRKMTGELFF
cdr3_nt: TGTGCCAGCTCATTTGGGGGGAGGAAGATGACCGGGGAGCTGTTTTTT

j_call: TRBJ2-7
v_call: TRBV19
d_call: .
clone_size: .
cdr3_length: 12
cdr3_aa: CASGEGEGEQYF
cdr3_nt: TGTGCCAGTGGGGAAGGGGAAGGCGAGCAGTACTTC

j_call: TRBJ1-4
v_call: TRBV12-3/TRBV12-4
d_call: .
clone_size: few
cdr3_length: 13
cdr3_aa: CATTSRQGEKLFF
cdr3_nt: TGTGCCACCACCTCGAGGCAAGGGGAAAAACTGTTTTTT

j_call: TRBJ1-1
v_call: TRBV4-3
d_call: .
clone_size: few
cdr3_length: 15
cdr3_aa: CASSEGTGVLTEAFF
cdr3_nt: TGCGCCAGCAGCGAGGGAACGGGGGTCCTCACTGAAGCTTTCTTT

j_call: TRBJ1-2
v_call: TRBV12-3/TRBV12-4
d_call: TRBD1
clone_size: many
cdr3_length: 15
cdr3_aa: CASSSTGQGADGYTF
cdr3_nt: TGTGCCAGCAGCTCCACGGGACAGGGGGCGGATGGCTACACCTTC

j_call: TRBJ2-2
v_call: TRBV9
d_call: TRBD2
clone_size: .
cdr3_length: 17
cdr3_aa: CASSVLAGGPRTGELFF
cdr3_nt: TGTGCCAGCAGCGTACTAGCGGGGGGGCCGCGGACCGGGGAGCTGTTTTTT

j_call: TRBJ1-3
v_call: TRBV10-3
d_call: .
clone_size: few
cdr3_length: 14
cdr3_aa: CAISPRNSGNTIYF
cdr3_nt: TGTGCCATCAGTCCCAGGAACTCTGGAAACACCATATATTTT

j_call: TRBJ2-2
v_call: TRBV7-9
d_call: TRBD2
clone_size: few
cdr3_length: 15
cdr3_aa: CASSPSGRDTGELFF
cdr3_nt: TGTGCCAGCAGCCCTAGCGGGAGAGACACCGGGGAGCTGTTTTTT